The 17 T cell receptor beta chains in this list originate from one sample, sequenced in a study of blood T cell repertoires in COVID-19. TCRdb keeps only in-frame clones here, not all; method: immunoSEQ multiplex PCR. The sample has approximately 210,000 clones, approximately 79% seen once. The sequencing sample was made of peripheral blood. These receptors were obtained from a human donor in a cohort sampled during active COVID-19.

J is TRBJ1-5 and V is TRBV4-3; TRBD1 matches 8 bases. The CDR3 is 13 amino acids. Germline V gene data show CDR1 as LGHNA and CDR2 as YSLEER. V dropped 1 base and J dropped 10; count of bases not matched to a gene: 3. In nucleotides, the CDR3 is TGCGCCAGCAGCCAAGGCGCAGGGGGCCCCCAGCATTTT. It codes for CASSQGAGGPQHF.

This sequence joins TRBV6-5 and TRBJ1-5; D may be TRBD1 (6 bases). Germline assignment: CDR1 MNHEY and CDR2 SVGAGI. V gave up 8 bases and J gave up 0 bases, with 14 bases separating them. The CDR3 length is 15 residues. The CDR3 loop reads CASLPGVYSNQPQHF. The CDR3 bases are TGTGCCAGCCTGCCAGGGGTTTATAGCAATCAGCCCCAGCATTTT.

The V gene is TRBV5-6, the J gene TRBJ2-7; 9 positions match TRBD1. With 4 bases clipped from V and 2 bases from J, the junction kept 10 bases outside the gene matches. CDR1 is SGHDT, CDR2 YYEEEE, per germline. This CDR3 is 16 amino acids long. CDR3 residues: CASSRTLGTGTYEQYF. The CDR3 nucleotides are TGTGCCAGCAGCAGAACCCTCGGGACAGGGACCTACGAGCAGTACTTC.

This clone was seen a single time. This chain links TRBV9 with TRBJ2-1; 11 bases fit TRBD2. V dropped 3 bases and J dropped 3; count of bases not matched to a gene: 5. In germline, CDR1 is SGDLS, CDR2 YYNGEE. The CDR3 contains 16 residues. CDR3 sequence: CASSATGTSGYNEQFF. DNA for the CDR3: TGTGCCAGCAGCGCAACCGGGACTAGCGGCTACAATGAGCAGTTCTTC.

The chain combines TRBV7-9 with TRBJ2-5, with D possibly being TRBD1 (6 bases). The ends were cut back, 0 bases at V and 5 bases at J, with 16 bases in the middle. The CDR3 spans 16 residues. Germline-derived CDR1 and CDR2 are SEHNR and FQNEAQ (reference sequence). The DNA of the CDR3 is TGTGCCAGCAGCTTAGCGCGAGAGCAGGGGCGCGAGACCCAGTACTTC. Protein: CASSLAREQGRETQYF. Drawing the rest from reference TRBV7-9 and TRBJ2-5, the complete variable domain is DTGVSQNPRHKITKRGQNVTFRCDPISEHNRLYWYRQTLGQGPEFLTYFQNEAQLEKSRLLSDRFSAERPKGSFSTLEIQRTEQGDSAMYLCASSLAREQGRETQYFGPGTRLLVL.

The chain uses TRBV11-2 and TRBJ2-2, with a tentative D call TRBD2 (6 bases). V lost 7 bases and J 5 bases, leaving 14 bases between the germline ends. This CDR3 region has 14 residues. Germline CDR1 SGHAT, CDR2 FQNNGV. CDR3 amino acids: CASTGDPRTGELFF. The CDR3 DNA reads TGTGCCAGCACGGGGGACCCGAGAACCGGGGAGCTGTTTTTT.

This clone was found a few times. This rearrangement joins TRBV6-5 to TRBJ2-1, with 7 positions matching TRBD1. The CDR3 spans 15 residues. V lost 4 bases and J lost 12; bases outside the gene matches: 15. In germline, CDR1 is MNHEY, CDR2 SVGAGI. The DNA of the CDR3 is TGTGCCAGCAGTTTAAGACAGGGAGCAACTCTCGTGCAGTTCTTC. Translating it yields CASSLRQGATLVQFF.

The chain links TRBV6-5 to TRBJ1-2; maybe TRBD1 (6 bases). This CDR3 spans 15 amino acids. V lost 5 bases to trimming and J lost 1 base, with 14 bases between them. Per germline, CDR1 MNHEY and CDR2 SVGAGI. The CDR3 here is CASSQPAQGNYGYTF. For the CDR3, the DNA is TGTGCCAGCAGTCAACCGGCACAGGGTAACTATGGCTACACCTTC.

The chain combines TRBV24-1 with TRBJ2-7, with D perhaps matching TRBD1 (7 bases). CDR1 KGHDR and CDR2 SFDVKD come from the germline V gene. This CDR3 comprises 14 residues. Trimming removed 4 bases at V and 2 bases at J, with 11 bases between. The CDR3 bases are TGTGCCACCAGTGACGCAGGGGGGACCTACGAGCAGTACTTC. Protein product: CATSDAGGTYEQYF.

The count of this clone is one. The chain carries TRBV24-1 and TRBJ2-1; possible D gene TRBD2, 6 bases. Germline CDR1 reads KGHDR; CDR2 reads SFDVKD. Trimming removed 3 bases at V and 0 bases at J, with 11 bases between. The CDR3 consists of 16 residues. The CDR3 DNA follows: TGTGCCACCAGTGATCTAGCGAGTAGCTCCTACAATGAGCAGTTCTTC. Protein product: CATSDLASSSYNEQFF.

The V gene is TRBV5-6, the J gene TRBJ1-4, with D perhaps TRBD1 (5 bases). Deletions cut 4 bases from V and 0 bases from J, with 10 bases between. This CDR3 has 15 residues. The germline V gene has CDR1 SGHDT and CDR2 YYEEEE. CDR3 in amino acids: CASSEGTPTNEKLFF. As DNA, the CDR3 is TGTGCCAGCAGCGAAGGGACTCCAACTAATGAAAAACTGTTTTTT. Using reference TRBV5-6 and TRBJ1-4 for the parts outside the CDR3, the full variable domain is DAGVTQSPTHLIKTRGQQVTLRCSPKSGHDTVSWYQQALGQGPQFIFQYYEEEERQRGNFPDRFSGHQFPNYSSELNVNALLLGDSALYLCASSEGTPTNEKLFFGSGTQLSVL.

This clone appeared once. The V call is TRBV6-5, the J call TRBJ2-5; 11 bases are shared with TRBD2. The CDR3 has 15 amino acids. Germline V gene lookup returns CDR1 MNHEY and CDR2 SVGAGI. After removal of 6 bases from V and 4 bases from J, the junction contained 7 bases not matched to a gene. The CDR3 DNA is TGTGCCAGCAGGTTTCCAGGACTAGCGGGAGAGACCCAGTACTTC. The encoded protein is CASRFPGLAGETQYF.

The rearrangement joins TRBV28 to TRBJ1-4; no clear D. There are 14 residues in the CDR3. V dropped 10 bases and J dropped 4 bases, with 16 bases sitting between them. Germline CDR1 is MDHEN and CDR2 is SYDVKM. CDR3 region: CATGYTDYNEKLFF. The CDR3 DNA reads TGTGCCACTGGATATACAGATTATAATGAAAAACTGTTTTTT.

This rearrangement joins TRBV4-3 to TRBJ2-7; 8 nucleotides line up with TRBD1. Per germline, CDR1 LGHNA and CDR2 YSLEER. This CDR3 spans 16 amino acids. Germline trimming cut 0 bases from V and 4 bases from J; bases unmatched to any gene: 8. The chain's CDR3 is CASSQDRAGGQYEQYF. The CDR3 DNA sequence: TGCGCCAGCAGCCAAGATCGGGCAGGGGGCCAATACGAGCAGTACTTC.

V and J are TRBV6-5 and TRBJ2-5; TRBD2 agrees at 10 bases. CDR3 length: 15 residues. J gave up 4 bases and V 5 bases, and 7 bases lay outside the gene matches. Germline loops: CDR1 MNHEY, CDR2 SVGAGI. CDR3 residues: CASSSILAGGETQYF. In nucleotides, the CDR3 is TGTGCCAGCAGTAGTATTTTAGCGGGAGGAGAGACCCAGTACTTC.

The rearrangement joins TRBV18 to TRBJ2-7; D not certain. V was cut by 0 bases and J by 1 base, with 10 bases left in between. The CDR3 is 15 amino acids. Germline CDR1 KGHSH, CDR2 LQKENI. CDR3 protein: CASSPPRRNSYEQYF. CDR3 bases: TGTGCCAGCTCACCACCGCGCAGGAATTCCTACGAGCAGTACTTC.

CDR3 in amino acids: CASSSTLAASTDTQYF. CDR3 coding DNA: TGTGCCAGCAGCTCCACGCTAGCGGCTAGCACAGATACGCAGTATTTT. V and J are TRBV7-7 and TRBJ2-3; 7 bases map to TRBD2. The CDR3 is 16 residues long. V trimming: 4 bases; J trimming: 0 bases; junction bases outside the gene matches: 7. Germline assignment: CDR1 SSHAT and CDR2 FNYEAQ (reference sequence). Together with reference TRBV7-7 and TRBJ2-3, the CDR3 gives the full variable domain: GAGVSQSPRYKVTKRGQDVTLRCDPISSHATLYWYQQALGQGPEFLTYFNYEAQPDKSGLPSDRFSAERPEGSISTLTIQRTEQRDSAMYRCASSSTLAASTDTQYFGPGTRLTVL.